The rows below give T cell receptor beta chains drawn from one sample of a study of graft-versus-host responses after intestinal transplantation. Profiling relied on immunoSEQ multiplex PCR, and the TCRdb table lists in-frame clones only, not all of them. The table has about 100,000 clones, 90% seen once; the top ten hold about 16%. The starting material was PBMCs, obtained roughly 68 weeks after intestinal transplant. The receptors originated from a human patient who received an intestinal transplant, so some T cells may come from the graft donor. CDR3s include the opening cysteine and the closing phenylalanine or tryptophan. D genes are given only for firm matches. Not all rows give a size; the values are once, few, many and, for expanded clones, a class.

v_gene: TRBV6-5; d_gene: -; abundance: -; j_gene: TRBJ2-1; CDR3aa: CASSYPRPGISEQFF; CDR3nt: TGTGCCAGCAGTTACCCCCGCCCGGGGATCAGTGAGCAGTTCTTC
v_gene: TRBV18; d_gene: -; abundance: -; j_gene: TRBJ1-5; CDR3aa: CASSPPLGQGGQPQHF; CDR3nt: TGTGCCAGCTCACCACCGCTTGGGCAGGGTGGCCAGCCCCAGCATTTT
v_gene: TRBV2; d_gene: -; abundance: -; j_gene: TRBJ2-2; CDR3aa: CASRAGTPSHGELFF; CDR3nt: TGTGCCAGCAGGGCCGGGACCCCCTCCCACGGGGAGCTGTTTTTT
v_gene: TRBV5-1; d_gene: -; abundance: -; j_gene: TRBJ2-1; CDR3aa: CASSSWLGGPQYEQFF; CDR3nt: TGCGCCAGCAGCTCCTGGCTGGGGGGGCCCCAGTATGAGCAGTTCTTC
v_gene: TRBV2; d_gene: -; abundance: -; j_gene: TRBJ2-2; CDR3aa: CASRWNTGELFF; CDR3nt: TGTGCCAGCAGGTGGAACACCGGGGAGCTGTTTTTT
v_gene: TRBV18; d_gene: -; abundance: few; j_gene: TRBJ2-7; CDR3aa: CASSPGQLAYEQYF; CDR3nt: TGTGCCAGCTCACCAGGGCAGCTAGCATACGAGCAGTACTTC
v_gene: TRBV7-8; d_gene: TRBD1; abundance: once; j_gene: TRBJ2-2; CDR3aa: CASSSPGQGAGELFF; CDR3nt: TGTGCCAGCAGCTCCCCGGGACAGGGCGCCGGGGAGCTGTTTTTT
v_gene: TRBV21-1; d_gene: -; abundance: -; j_gene: TRBJ1-4; CDR3aa: CASSRAETKSSSSLFF; CDR3nt: TGTGCCAGCAGCAGGGCAGAGACGAAGTCTTCTTCCTCACTGTTTTTT
v_gene: TRBV7-9; d_gene: -; abundance: -; j_gene: TRBJ1-4; CDR3aa: CASSPQHTNEKLFF; CDR3nt: TGTGCCAGCAGCCCTCAACATACTAATGAAAAACTGTTTTTT
v_gene: TRBV19; d_gene: -; abundance: once; j_gene: TRBJ1-5; CDR3aa: CASSIVQANQPQHF; CDR3nt: TGTGCCAGTAGTATAGTACAAGCCAATCAGCCCCAGCATTTT
v_gene: TRBV5-1; d_gene: -; abundance: once; j_gene: TRBJ2-2; CDR3aa: CASSFPGRGTGELFF; CDR3nt: TGCGCCAGCAGCTTCCCAGGGAGAGGCACCGGGGAGCTGTTTTTT
v_gene: TRBV13; d_gene: -; abundance: -; j_gene: TRBJ2-5; CDR3aa: CASSTWTVRQETQYF; CDR3nt: TGTGCCAGCAGCACTTGGACAGTTCGACAAGAGACCCAGTACTTC
v_gene: TRBV9; d_gene: -; abundance: -; j_gene: TRBJ1-2; CDR3aa: CASSVDRAGLFYGYTF; CDR3nt: TGTGCCAGCAGCGTAGACAGGGCCGGATTATTCTATGGCTACACCTTC
v_gene: TRBV29-1; d_gene: TRBD1; abundance: -; j_gene: TRBJ1-1; CDR3aa: CSAAGQGNTEAFF; CDR3nt: TGCAGCGCCGCCGGACAGGGAAACACTGAAGCTTTCTTT
v_gene: TRBV28; d_gene: -; abundance: -; j_gene: TRBJ2-5; CDR3aa: CASSLLEETQYF; CDR3nt: TGTGCCAGCAGTTTGTTGGAAGAGACCCAGTACTTC
v_gene: TRBV9; d_gene: TRBD1; abundance: few; j_gene: TRBJ1-6; CDR3aa: CASSPQGAGSPLHF; CDR3nt: TGTGCCAGCAGCCCCCAGGGGGCGGGTTCACCCCTCCACTTT
v_gene: TRBV10-3; d_gene: -; abundance: -; j_gene: TRBJ1-3; CDR3aa: CAITGGGSHSGNTIYF; CDR3nt: TGTGCCATCACCGGAGGGGGGTCACACTCTGGAAACACCATATATTTT
v_gene: TRBV5-6; d_gene: -; abundance: -; j_gene: TRBJ2-1; CDR3aa: CASTTPSSYNEQFF; CDR3nt: TGTGCCAGCACCACTCCCAGCTCCTACAATGAGCAGTTCTTC
v_gene: TRBV5-5; d_gene: TRBD2; abundance: -; j_gene: TRBJ2-2; CDR3aa: CASSSRGGVAAGELFF; CDR3nt: TGTGCCAGCAGCTCCCGTGGGGGGGTCGCGGCCGGGGAGCTGTTTTTT
v_gene: TRBV5-1; d_gene: TRBD1; abundance: -; j_gene: TRBJ2-7; CDR3aa: CASSIGQGSLEQYF; CDR3nt: TGCGCCAGCAGCATAGGACAGGGATCCCTCGAGCAGTACTTC
v_gene: TRBV6-1; d_gene: -; abundance: -; j_gene: TRBJ2-7; CDR3aa: CASGPRGVDEQYF; CDR3nt: TGTGCCAGCGGGCCTCGAGGAGTGGACGAGCAGTACTTC
v_gene: TRBV5-4; d_gene: -; abundance: once; j_gene: TRBJ1-4; CDR3aa: CASSLEGGRYEKLFF; CDR3nt: TGTGCCAGCAGCTTGGAGGGGGGGAGGTACGAAAAACTGTTTTTT
v_gene: TRBV29-1; d_gene: -; abundance: once; j_gene: TRBJ2-3; CDR3aa: CSVGGTTDTQYF; CDR3nt: TGCAGCGTGGGGGGAACGACAGATACGCAGTATTTT
v_gene: TRBV7-3; d_gene: -; abundance: -; j_gene: TRBJ1-2; CDR3aa: CASKRTDGDVGGYTF; CDR3nt: TGTGCCAGCAAAAGGACGGATGGGGACGTGGGTGGCTACACCTTC
v_gene: TRBV19; d_gene: -; abundance: -; j_gene: TRBJ1-2; CDR3aa: CASSMAGLEGYTF; CDR3nt: TGTGCCAGTAGTATGGCTGGTCTGGAGGGCTACACCTTC
v_gene: TRBV13; d_gene: TRBD2; abundance: -; j_gene: TRBJ2-3; CDR3aa: CASSLGGGETDTQYF; CDR3nt: TGTGCCAGCAGCTTAGGCGGGGGGGAGACAGATACGCAGTATTTT
v_gene: TRBV25-1; d_gene: TRBD2; abundance: once; j_gene: TRBJ2-7; CDR3aa: CASSEGGSYEQYF; CDR3nt: TGTGCCAGCAGTGAGGGAGGGTCCTACGAGCAGTACTTC
v_gene: TRBV6-1; d_gene: -; abundance: -; j_gene: TRBJ2-7; CDR3aa: CASSLDGSYEQYF; CDR3nt: TGTGCCAGCAGCCTGGACGGTTCCTACGAGCAGTACTTC
v_gene: TRBV5-1; d_gene: -; abundance: -; j_gene: TRBJ2-5; CDR3aa: CASSLVVPGQETQYF; CDR3nt: TGCGCCAGCAGCTTGGTGGTCCCAGGACAAGAGACCCAGTACTTC
v_gene: TRBV6-5; d_gene: -; abundance: once; j_gene: TRBJ1-3; CDR3aa: CASSPLGGGGNTIYF; CDR3nt: TGTGCCAGCAGTCCCCTGGGGGGGGGCGGAAACACCATATATTTT
v_gene: TRBV7-8; d_gene: -; abundance: once; j_gene: TRBJ2-2; CDR3aa: CASSHISLQGRVGELFF; CDR3nt: TGTGCCAGCAGCCATATTAGCCTTCAGGGGCGGGTCGGGGAGCTGTTTTTT
v_gene: TRBV18; d_gene: -; abundance: once; j_gene: TRBJ2-1; CDR3aa: CASSPKGPLNGLEEQFF; CDR3nt: TGTGCCAGCTCACCAAAAGGACCTCTCAACGGCCTCGAGGAGCAGTTCTTC
v_gene: TRBV12-5; d_gene: -; abundance: once; j_gene: TRBJ1-1; CDR3aa: CASGLVQNTEAFF; CDR3nt: TGTGCTAGTGGTTTGGTACAGAACACTGAAGCTTTCTTT
v_gene: TRBV4-1; d_gene: -; abundance: -; j_gene: TRBJ2-7; CDR3aa: CASSQGTGYEQYF; CDR3nt: TGCGCCAGCAGCCAAGGGACCGGCTACGAGCAGTACTTC
v_gene: TRBV27; d_gene: -; abundance: -; j_gene: TRBJ2-7; CDR3aa: CASSPRTFYEQYF; CDR3nt: TGTGCCAGCAGTCCCAGGACATTCTACGAGCAGTACTTC
v_gene: TRBV2; d_gene: -; abundance: -; j_gene: TRBJ2-7; CDR3aa: CASHSPQAGSYEQYF; CDR3nt: TGTGCCAGTCACTCACCCCAGGCGGGTTCCTACGAGCAGTACTTC
v_gene: TRBV27; d_gene: -; abundance: -; j_gene: TRBJ1-5; CDR3aa: CASSSTDPGQPQHF; CDR3nt: TGTGCCAGCAGTTCGACAGACCCGGGCCAGCCCCAGCATTTT
v_gene: TRBV7-9; d_gene: -; abundance: -; j_gene: TRBJ2-3; CDR3aa: CASSLADTQYF; CDR3nt: TGTGCCAGCAGCTTAGCAGATACGCAGTATTTT
v_gene: TRBV7-2; d_gene: -; abundance: few; j_gene: TRBJ1-1; CDR3aa: CASSFSGPTEAFF; CDR3nt: TGTGCCAGCAGCTTCTCAGGCCCCACTGAAGCTTTCTTT
v_gene: TRBV6-1; d_gene: -; abundance: -; j_gene: TRBJ1-1; CDR3aa: CASSPTLWTEAFF; CDR3nt: TGTGCCAGCAGCCCGACCTTATGGACTGAAGCTTTCTTT
v_gene: TRBV4-1; d_gene: -; abundance: -; j_gene: TRBJ1-6; CDR3aa: CASSQVGDMGSPLHF; CDR3nt: TGCGCCAGCAGCCAAGTGGGCGATATGGGTTCACCCCTCCACTTT
v_gene: TRBV20-1; d_gene: -; abundance: -; j_gene: TRBJ2-1; CDR3aa: CSADSVREQFF; CDR3nt: TGCAGTGCTGATTCAGTGAGGGAGCAGTTCTTC
v_gene: TRBV5-4; d_gene: TRBD1; abundance: -; j_gene: TRBJ2-3; CDR3aa: CASSLPGQGAEDTQYF; CDR3nt: TGTGCCAGCAGCTTGCCGGGACAGGGGGCGGAAGATACGCAGTATTTT
v_gene: TRBV9; d_gene: -; abundance: -; j_gene: TRBJ2-5; CDR3aa: CASSVWGADETQYF; CDR3nt: TGTGCCAGCAGCGTATGGGGGGCGGATGAGACCCAGTACTTC
v_gene: TRBV6-4; d_gene: TRBD2; abundance: -; j_gene: TRBJ2-3; CDR3aa: CASSSGGTDTQYF; CDR3nt: TGTGCCAGCAGTAGCGGGGGCACAGATACGCAGTATTTT